This passage covers 22 T cell receptor beta chains from one sample sequenced in a study of T cells in narcolepsy. The repertoire was sequenced with immunoSEQ multiplex PCR; TCRdb's copy has only in-frame clones and lacks some. This sample carries about 29,000 clones, about 87% of them seen once, and the ten largest clones take 0.8% to 0.9%. The sequenced sample was memory (CD45RA-) CD4+ T cells from blood. All receptors come from a human donor in good health.

The chain couples TRBV2 to TRBJ2-3, with a weak D call TRBD2 (6 bases). Trimming took off 7 bases at V and 3 bases at J, with 14 bases between the two ends. The CDR3 consists of 14 residues. From germline, CDR1 is SNHLY and CDR2 FYNNEI. This CDR3 is CASTPEAGTDTQYF. For the CDR3, the DNA is TGTGCCAGCACCCCGGAGGCGGGGACAGATACGCAGTATTTT.

Points on this clone: One end of the junction varies from germline; a read error may be responsible. Different DNA sequences within this sample yield the same CDR3. The chain links TRBV7-2 to TRBJ1-5; tentatively, D is TRBD1 (5 bases). Germline CDR1 reads SGHTA; CDR2 reads FQGNSA. This CDR3 has 14 residues. CDR3: CASSSTGSNQPQHF. For the CDR3, the DNA is TGTGCCAGCAGTTCCACAGGAAGCAATCAACCCCAGCATTTT.

The chain recombines TRBV7-9 with TRBJ1-3; D is uncertain. CDR1 is SEHNR, CDR2 FQNEAQ, per germline (reference sequence). Between the trimmed V and J ends, which lost 5 bases and 1 base, there was a span of 15 bases. There are 16 residues in the CDR3. The CDR3 loop reads CASSQNISPSGNTIYF. CDR3 DNA sequence: TGTGCCAGCAGCCAAAATATAAGCCCTTCTGGAAACACCATATATTTT.

This chain connects TRBV7-2 to TRBJ2-1; the D is unclear. Looked up from germline, CDR1 is SGHTA and CDR2 is FQGNSA. Trimming left V 3 bases short and J 7 bases short, with 25 bases between. CDR3 length: 18 amino acids. The CDR3 DNA reads TGTGCCAGCAGCTTGACTGCCGTGGGTCAGCCCCCGGTGAATGAGCAGTTCTTC. As protein: CASSLTAVGQPPVNEQFF.

V gene TRBV7-8 combines with J gene TRBJ1-1; D is unclear. The CDR3 has 15 amino acids. V was cut by 4 bases and J by 0 bases, with 12 bases left in between. Germline assignment: CDR1 SGHVS and CDR2 FQNEAQ. Here the CDR3 DNA reads TGTGCCAGCAGCTCCTACAGAGCCATGAACACTGAAGCTTTCTTT. This codes for CASSSYRAMNTEAFF.

This clone was seen just once. V is TRBV5-5 and J is TRBJ2-7, with 8 positions matching TRBD2. The CDR3 sequence is 14 residues long. Germline V CDR1 and CDR2: SGHKS, YYEKEE (reference sequence). The V and J ends lost 4 bases and 7 bases, in that order; junction bases with no gene match: 10. In DNA, the CDR3 is TGTGCCAGCAGCGGCGGGACTAGAGTTTGGGAGCAGTACTTC. Translation gives CASSGGTRVWEQYF.

The chain joins TRBV7-8 to TRBJ2-7; either TRBD1 or TRBD2 may supply D (5 bases each). Germline V CDR1 and CDR2: SGHVS, FQNEAQ. V gave up 1 base and J gave up 7 bases, with 14 bases separating them. The CDR3 is 14 amino acids. The CDR3 loop reads CASSLVVPGLEQYF. CDR3 DNA: TGTGCCAGCAGCTTAGTGGTCCCGGGGCTTGAGCAGTACTTC.

The chain has TRBV5-1 and TRBJ2-2; 12 positions match TRBD1. The CDR3 runs 18 residues. Germline trimming cut 1 base from V and 4 bases from J; bases unmatched to any gene: 8. CDR1 is SGHRS, CDR2 YFSETQ, per germline. CDR3 DNA: TGCGCCAGCAGCTTGCGGAGGGACAGGGGGCGCGCCACCGGGGAGCTGTTTTTT. This gives the protein CASSLRRDRGRATGELFF. The variable domain in full, with the rest retrieved from reference TRBV5-1 and TRBJ2-2, is KAGVTQTPRYLIKTRGQQVTLSCSPISGHRSVSWYQQTPGQGLQFLFEYFSETQRNKGNFPGRFSGRQFSNSRSEMNVSTLELGDSALYLCASSLRRDRGRATGELFFGEGSRLTVL.

The chain combines TRBV5-8 with TRBJ1-1; 7 nucleotides align to TRBD1. The CDR3 covers 17 residues. Germline trimming cut 1 base from V and 1 base from J; bases unmatched to any gene: 10. Germline loops: CDR1 SGHTS, CDR2 YDEGEE. In nucleotides, the CDR3 is TGTGCCAGCAGCTTGTTTAGGACAGGAACCAGGAACACTGAAGCTTTCTTT. Its protein product is CASSLFRTGTRNTEAFF. The full variable domain, in which reference TRBV5-8 and TRBJ1-1 provide the parts outside the CDR3, is EAGVTQSPTHLIKTRGQQATLRCSPISGHTSVYWYQQALGLGLQFLLWYDEGEERNRGNFPPRFSGRQFPNYSSELNVNALELEDSALYLCASSLFRTGTRNTEAFFGQGTRLTVV.

This clone was counted between two and nine times. CDR3 coding DNA: TGTGCCAGCAGTGAAGTAAGGACTAGCGGGAGCAATGAGCAGTTCTTC. Residues: CASSEVRTSGSNEQFF. The genes are TRBV6-1 and TRBJ2-1; TRBD2 agrees at 13 bases. The CDR3 extends over 16 amino acids. The germline V gene encodes CDR1 MNHNS and CDR2 SASEGT. The junction had 3 bases not matched to a gene; V was cut back by 1 base and J by 6 bases.

The chain couples TRBV7-3 to TRBJ2-6; 9 bases match TRBD1. With 5 bases clipped from V and 0 bases from J, the junction kept 8 bases outside the gene matches. The CDR3 runs 18 residues. From germline, CDR1 is SGHTA and CDR2 FQGTGA. The CDR3 DNA reads as TGTGCCAGCAGCCCGACCGGGACAGGGCGCTCTGGGGCCAACGTCCTGACTTTC. It codes for CASSPTGTGRSGANVLTF.

The rearrangement joins TRBV19 to TRBJ2-7; TRBD2 might be the D (5 bases). In germline, CDR1 is LNHDA, CDR2 SQIVND (reference sequence). There are 16 residues in the CDR3. V lost 6 bases and J 8 bases, leaving 26 bases between the germline ends. This chain's CDR3 is CASSPTGGLPPTKQYF. The DNA of the CDR3 is TGTGCCAGTAGCCCAACCGGAGGCCTACCCCCTACGAAGCAGTACTTC.

The genes are TRBV28 and TRBJ1-1; possible D gene TRBD1, 6 bases. CDR1 and CDR2 from the germline V gene are MDHEN and SYDVKM. Trimming removed 3 bases at V and 4 bases at J, with 9 bases between. This CDR3 has 13 amino acids. Written as DNA, the CDR3 is TGTGCCAGCAGTTTGAGGGGGGCCACTGAAGCTTTCTTT. Translating it yields CASSLRGATEAFF.

This sequence joins TRBV2 and TRBJ1-3; weak D call: TRBD1 (5 bases). The CDR3 contains 14 residues. V was pared by 6 bases and J by 0 bases, with 9 bases between. CDR1 and CDR2 from the germline V gene are SNHLY and FYNNEI. For the CDR3, the DNA is TGTGCCAGCAGCCCGGGGGGCTCTGGAAACACCATATATTTT. Its translation is CASSPGGSGNTIYF.

The chain employs TRBV25-1 and TRBJ1-2; D remains ambiguous. The CDR3 is 13 residues long. V lost 4 bases to trimming and J lost 3 bases, with 9 bases between them. Germline loops: CDR1 MGHDK, CDR2 SYGVNS. The CDR3 nucleotides read TGTGCCAGCAGTGCCCACCTAGACTATGGCTACACCTTC. Translation: CASSAHLDYGYTF.

The V and J genes are TRBV4-3 and TRBJ2-1; 9 nucleotides agree with TRBD2. The length of the CDR3 is 17 residues. V was clipped by 0 bases and J by 6 bases; unmatched bases: 9. Germline-derived CDR1 and CDR2 are LGHNA and YSLEER. In DNA form, the CDR3 reads TGCGCCAGCAGCCAAGATGAAGTGGGACTAGCCGCCAATGAGCAGTTCTTC. Amino acid sequence: CASSQDEVGLAANEQFF.

V is TRBV6-4 and J is TRBJ1-5; D is perhaps TRBD1 (6 bases). Germline V gives CDR1 MRHNA, CDR2 SNTAGT. Trimming removed 8 bases from V and 0 bases from J, with 17 bases in between. CDR3 length: 16 residues. Here the CDR3 reads CASAGHIENSNQPQHF. Here the CDR3 DNA reads TGTGCCAGCGCGGGACATATAGAAAATAGCAATCAGCCCCAGCATTTT.

The CDR3 protein is CASSYVTGTGTYEQYF. The DNA for the CDR3 is TGTGCCAGCAGTTATGTCACCGGGACAGGGACCTACGAGCAGTACTTC. The chain has TRBV6-6 and TRBJ2-7, with TRBD1 matching over 9 bases. Germline CDR1 is MNHNY and CDR2 is SVGAGI (reference sequence). This CDR3 region has 16 residues. V gave up 3 bases and J gave up 2 bases; unmatched junction bases: 8.

J is TRBJ2-1 and V is TRBV28; D gene ambiguous. The germline V gene has CDR1 MDHEN and CDR2 SYDVKM. Between the trimmed V and J ends, which lost 5 bases and 4 bases, there was a span of 3 bases. This CDR3 contains 11 residues. The CDR3 loop reads CASSRYNEQFF. CDR3 in DNA: TGTGCCAGCAGTAGGTACAATGAGCAGTTCTTC.

This chain uses TRBV7-9 with TRBJ1-1; 8 bases agree with TRBD1. The CDR3 runs to 16 residues. Trimming removed 4 bases from V and 5 bases from J; junction bases left unmatched: 12. Germline V gene lookup returns CDR1 SEHNR and CDR2 FQNEAQ (reference sequence). The CDR3 region has the DNA TGTGCCAGCAGCTCTATCCTGACAGGGGAAAGAACTGAAGCTTTCTTT. Translation: CASSSILTGERTEAFF. The entire variable domain, with the rest obtained from reference TRBV7-9 and TRBJ1-1, is as follows: DTGVSQNPRHKITKRGQNVTFRCDPISEHNRLYWYRQTLGQGPEFLTYFQNEAQLEKSRLLSDRFSAERPKGSFSTLEIQRTEQGDSAMYLCASSSILTGERTEAFFGQGTRLTVV.

The chain uses TRBV6-1 and TRBJ2-1; 9 bases agree with TRBD1. The CDR3 has 16 amino acids. CDR1 is MNHNS, CDR2 SASEGT, per germline. J lost 3 bases, V lost 2 bases, and 5 bases had no gene match. DNA for the CDR3: TGTGCCAGCAGTGAATGGGGGACAGGGTTCTACAATGAGCAGTTCTTC. This translates into CASSEWGTGFYNEQFF.

V usage is TRBV15 and J usage is TRBJ1-3; possible D gene TRBD1, 5 bases. With 8 bases removed from V and 2 bases from J, the gap between germline ends came to 13 bases. This CDR3 comprises 14 residues. The germline gives CDR1 LNHNV, CDR2 YYDKDF (reference sequence). CDR3 region: CATDRGIAGNTIYF. For the CDR3, the DNA is TGTGCCACCGACCGGGGGATTGCTGGAAACACCATATATTTT.